This TCR beta chain was retrieved from a study of vaccination and CD4 T cells after COVID-19. Cultured CD4+ T cells had their DNA profiled by the Oncomine TCR Beta short-read assay. MiXCR, applied by TCRdb to the PCR reads, yields one record per CDR3 protein. The repertoire holds fewer than 25,000 distinct CDR3 sequences, roughly 30% seen once, with 2% to 3% in the top ten. Time point: late sampling 161 to 241 days after vaccination in a few convalescent patients. As for treatment: approximately 9-day PBMC culture with coronavirus spike peptide pools or control peptides (ViraFEST assay). This clonotype was observed a few times. What it recognizes is unknown. CDR3 size: 13 residues. Trimming cost V 3 bases and J 2 bases, with 7 bases left between them. CDR1 is LNHDA and CDR2 is SQIVND in the germline V gene (reference sequence).

This chain joins TRBV19 and TRBJ1-1; D not resolved. This TCR came from a human donor who had recovered from COVID-19. Sequences were derived from CD4+ T cells from blood, cultured in vitro, sampled about 7 months after SARS-CoV-2 vaccination. The CDR3, as DNA: TGTGCCAGTAGTATGGGTAGAAACACTGAAGCTTTCTTT. This encodes CASSMGRNTEAFF.